Sequencing of this T cell receptor beta chain was carried out in a study of T cell responses to AZD1222 COVID-19 vaccine. Study-wide results and limits: Among AZD1222 vaccinees, only five to seven were seropositive at baseline. Spike-wide vaccine-associated CD4 TCRs dominated at 160-218 and 743-854.

The table came from immunoSEQ multiplex PCR; TCRdb's copy has only in-frame clones and leaves some out. The sample consists of approximately 100,000 clones, over 75% of them appearing once. With regard to this clone: Its antigen is still unknown.

V lost 0 bases to trimming and J lost 6 bases; unmatched junction nucleotides: 6. The CDR3 totals 16 residues. Germline-derived CDR1 and CDR2 are LGHNA and YSLEER. The sequence was collected from an adult who received the AZD1222 COVID-19 vaccine. The sample was peripheral blood, taken 28 days after the second AZD1222 dose. The chain combines TRBV4-3 with TRBJ2-4; 9 bases align to TRBD2. CDR3 DNA sequence: TGCGCCAGCAGCCAAGATCGGCGGGGGGGCACAAACATTCAGTACTTC. Amino acid sequence: CASSQDRRGGTNIQYF.